The present T cell receptor beta chain was sequenced within a study of post-analysis software for immune sequencing data. Findings and caveats of the study: The study found TRBV5-6, TRBV5-1 and TRBV20-1 among a handful of TRBV segments more frequent in patients than controls. Multiple sclerosis patients had significantly lower normalized Chao1 diversity than controls.

The library was made from cDNA and included unique molecular identifiers. TCRdb called the PCR reads again in MiXCR, with one record for every CDR3 protein. The sample contains 700,000 to 800,000 distinct CDR3 sequences, 25% to 30% of which appear only once. A note on this clonotype: Its antigen is currently unknown. One junction end does not reproduce the germline sequence, and a read error may be involved.

Germline assignment: CDR1 SQVTM and CDR2 ANQGSEA. The CDR3 loop spans 17 amino acids. This sequence joins TRBV29-1 and TRBJ2-3, with D perhaps matching TRBD2 (5 bases). Sequencing was carried out using blood. This TCR was recovered from a girl aged 5-17 years with multiple sclerosis. CDR3 protein: CSVEDYPRTGLTDTRYF. For the CDR3, the DNA is TGCAGCGTTGAAGACTACCCACGGACTGGTCTCACAGATACGCGGTATTTT.